This T cell receptor (beta chain) emerged from a study of blood T cells in healthy people across ages. Next came a second PCR, run for 7 to 11 cycles, which used a sample-barcoded 5' primer along with a J-beta primer mix. Unique molecular identifiers of 12 random nucleotides labeled each cDNA. TCRdb itself ran the 5' RACE reads through MiXCR, one entry per CDR3 protein. Of some 1,800,000 distinct CDR3 sequences listed, approximately 40% are singletons. The CDR3 length is 18 residues. V lost 3 bases to trimming and J lost 1 base; unmatched junction nucleotides: 10. Germline V gene data show CDR1 as KGHSH and CDR2 as LQKENI. This clonotype has a handful of counts.

This receptor was taken from a human donor in good health. Sequenced material: blood. The chain links TRBV18 to TRBJ2-5; 11 bases line up with TRBD1. The DNA of the CDR3 is TGTGCCAGCTCACCCCGGACAGGGGGCGTCGGTTTCCAAGAGACCCAGTACTTC. Translated, it gives CASSPRTGGVGFQETQYF.